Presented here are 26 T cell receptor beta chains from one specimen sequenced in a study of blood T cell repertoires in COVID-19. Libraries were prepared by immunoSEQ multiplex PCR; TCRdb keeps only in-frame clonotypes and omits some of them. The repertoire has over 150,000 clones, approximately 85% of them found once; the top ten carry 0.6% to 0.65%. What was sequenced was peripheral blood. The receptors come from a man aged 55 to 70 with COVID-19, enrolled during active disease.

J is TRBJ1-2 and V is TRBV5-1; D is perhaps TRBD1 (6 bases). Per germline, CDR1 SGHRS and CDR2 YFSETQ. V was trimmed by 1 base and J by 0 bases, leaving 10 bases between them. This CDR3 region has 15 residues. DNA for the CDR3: TGCGCCAGCAGCTTGCGACAGGCGTCTAACTATGGCTACACCTTC. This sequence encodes CASSLRQASNYGYTF.

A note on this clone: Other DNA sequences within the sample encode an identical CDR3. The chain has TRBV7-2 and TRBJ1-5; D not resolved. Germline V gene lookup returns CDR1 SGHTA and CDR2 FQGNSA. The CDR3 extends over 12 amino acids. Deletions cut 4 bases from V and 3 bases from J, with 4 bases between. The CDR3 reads CASSSNNQPQHF. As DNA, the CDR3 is TGTGCCAGCAGCTCCAACAATCAGCCCCAGCATTTT.

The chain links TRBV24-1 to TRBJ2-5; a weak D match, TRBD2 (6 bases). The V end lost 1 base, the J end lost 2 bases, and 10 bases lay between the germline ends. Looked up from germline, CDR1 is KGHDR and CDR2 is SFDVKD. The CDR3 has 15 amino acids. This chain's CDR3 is CATSDFGTRQETQYF. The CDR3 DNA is TGTGCCACCAGTGATTTCGGGACTCGTCAAGAGACCCAGTACTTC.

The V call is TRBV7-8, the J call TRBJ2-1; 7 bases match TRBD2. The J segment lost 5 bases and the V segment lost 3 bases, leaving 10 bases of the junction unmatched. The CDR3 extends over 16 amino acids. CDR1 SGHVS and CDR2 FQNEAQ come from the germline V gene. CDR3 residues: CASSFYRLAANNEQFF. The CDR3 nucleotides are TGTGCCAGCAGCTTCTATAGGCTAGCGGCTAACAATGAGCAGTTCTTC.

The CDR3 spells CASSPTGDQPQHF. The CDR3 DNA is TGTGCCAGCTCACCGACAGGGGATCAGCCCCAGCATTTT. V usage is TRBV18 and J usage is TRBJ1-5; 8 bases map to TRBD1. Germline values: CDR1 KGHSH, CDR2 LQKENI. Trimming cost V 3 bases and J 5 bases; bases outside gene matches: 0. The CDR3 consists of 13 residues.

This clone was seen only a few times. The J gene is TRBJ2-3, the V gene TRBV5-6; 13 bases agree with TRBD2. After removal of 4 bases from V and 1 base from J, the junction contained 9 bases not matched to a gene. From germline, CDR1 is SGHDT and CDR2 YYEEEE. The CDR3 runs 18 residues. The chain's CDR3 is CASSQLAGGFGGTDTQYF. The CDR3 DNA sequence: TGTGCCAGCAGCCAACTAGCGGGAGGGTTTGGGGGCACAGATACGCAGTATTTT.

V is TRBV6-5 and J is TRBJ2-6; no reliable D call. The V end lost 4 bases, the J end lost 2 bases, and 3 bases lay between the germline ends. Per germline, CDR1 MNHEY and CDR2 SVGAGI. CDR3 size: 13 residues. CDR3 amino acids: CASSSTGANVLTF. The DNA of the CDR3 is TGTGCCAGCAGTTCCACTGGGGCCAACGTCCTGACTTTC.

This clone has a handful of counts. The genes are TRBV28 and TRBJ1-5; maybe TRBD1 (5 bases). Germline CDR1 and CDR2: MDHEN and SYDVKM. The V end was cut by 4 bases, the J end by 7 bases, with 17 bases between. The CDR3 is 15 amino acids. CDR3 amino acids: CASSSVSGFEQPQHF. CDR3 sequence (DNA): TGTGCCAGCAGTTCCGTTTCAGGGTTCGAACAGCCCCAGCATTTT.

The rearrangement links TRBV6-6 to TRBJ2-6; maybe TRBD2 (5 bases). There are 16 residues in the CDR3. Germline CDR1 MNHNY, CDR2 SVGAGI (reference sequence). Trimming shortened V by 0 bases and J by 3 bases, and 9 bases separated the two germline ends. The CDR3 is CASSYSGVLGANVLTF. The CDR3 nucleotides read TGTGCCAGCAGTTACTCCGGGGTGCTTGGGGCCAACGTCCTGACTTTC.

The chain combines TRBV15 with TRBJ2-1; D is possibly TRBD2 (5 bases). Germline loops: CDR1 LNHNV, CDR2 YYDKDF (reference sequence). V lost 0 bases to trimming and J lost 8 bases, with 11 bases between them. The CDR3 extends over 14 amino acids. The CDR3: CATSRDQLDDEQFF. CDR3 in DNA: TGTGCCACCAGCAGAGACCAACTAGACGATGAGCAGTTCTTC.

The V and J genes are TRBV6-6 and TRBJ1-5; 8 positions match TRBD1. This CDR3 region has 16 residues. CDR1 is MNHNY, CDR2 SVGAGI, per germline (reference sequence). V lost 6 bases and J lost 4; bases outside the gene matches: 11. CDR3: CASRSIDRGTNQPQHF. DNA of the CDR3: TGTGCCAGCAGATCGATTGACAGGGGAACAAATCAGCCCCAGCATTTT.

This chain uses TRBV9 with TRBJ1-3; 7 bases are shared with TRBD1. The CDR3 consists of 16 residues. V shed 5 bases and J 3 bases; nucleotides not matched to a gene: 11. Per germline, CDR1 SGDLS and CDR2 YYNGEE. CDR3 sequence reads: CASRPIGTVSGNTIYF. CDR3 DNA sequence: TGTGCCAGCAGGCCAATAGGGACAGTCAGTGGAAACACCATATATTTT.

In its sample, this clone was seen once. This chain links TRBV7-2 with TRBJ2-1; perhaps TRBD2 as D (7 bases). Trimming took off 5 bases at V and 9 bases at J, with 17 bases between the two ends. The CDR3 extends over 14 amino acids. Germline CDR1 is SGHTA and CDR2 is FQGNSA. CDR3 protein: CASSPRGGAGEQFF. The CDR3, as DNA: TGTGCCAGCAGCCCCCGAGGGGGGGCCGGTGAGCAGTTCTTC.

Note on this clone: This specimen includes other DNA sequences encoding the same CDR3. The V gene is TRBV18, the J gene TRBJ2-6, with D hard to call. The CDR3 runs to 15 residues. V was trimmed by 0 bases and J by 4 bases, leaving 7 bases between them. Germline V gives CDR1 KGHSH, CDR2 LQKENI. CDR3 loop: CASSPPSSGANVLTF. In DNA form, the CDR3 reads TGTGCCAGCTCACCACCGAGTTCCGGGGCCAACGTCCTGACTTTC.

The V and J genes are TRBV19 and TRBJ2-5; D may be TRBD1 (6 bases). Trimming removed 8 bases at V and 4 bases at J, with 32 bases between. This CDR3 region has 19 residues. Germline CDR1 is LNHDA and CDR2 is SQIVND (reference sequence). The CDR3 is CASVTENLGGRQFGETQYF. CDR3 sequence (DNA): TGTGCCAGTGTCACAGAAAACCTAGGGGGTAGGCAGTTCGGAGAGACCCAGTACTTC.

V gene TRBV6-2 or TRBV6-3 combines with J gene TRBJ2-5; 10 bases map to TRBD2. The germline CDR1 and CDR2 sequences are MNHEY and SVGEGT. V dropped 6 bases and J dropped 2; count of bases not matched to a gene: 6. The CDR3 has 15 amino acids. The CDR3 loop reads CASRPSGGPQETQYF. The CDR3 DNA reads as TGTGCCAGCAGACCTAGCGGGGGCCCTCAAGAGACCCAGTACTTC.

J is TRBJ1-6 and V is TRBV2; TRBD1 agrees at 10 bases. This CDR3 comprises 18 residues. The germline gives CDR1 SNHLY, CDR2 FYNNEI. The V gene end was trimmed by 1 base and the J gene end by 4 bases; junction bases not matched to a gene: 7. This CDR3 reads CASSEGVRGQGYNSPLHF. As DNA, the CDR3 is TGTGCCAGCAGTGAAGGTGTTAGGGGACAGGGGTATAATTCACCCCTCCACTTT.

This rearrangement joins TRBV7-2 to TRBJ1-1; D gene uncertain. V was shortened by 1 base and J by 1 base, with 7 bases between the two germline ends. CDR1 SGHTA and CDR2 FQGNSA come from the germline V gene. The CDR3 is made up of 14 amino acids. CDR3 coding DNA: TGTGCCAGCAGCTTAGTGAGCGGGAACACTGAAGCTTTCTTT. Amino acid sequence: CASSLVSGNTEAFF.

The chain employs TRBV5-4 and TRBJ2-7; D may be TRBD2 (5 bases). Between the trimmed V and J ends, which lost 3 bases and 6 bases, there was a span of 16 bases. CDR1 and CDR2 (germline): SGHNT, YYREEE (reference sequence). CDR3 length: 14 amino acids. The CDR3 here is CASSSSAAYGEQYF. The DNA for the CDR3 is TGTGCCAGCAGCTCATCAGCGGCGTACGGCGAGCAGTACTTC.

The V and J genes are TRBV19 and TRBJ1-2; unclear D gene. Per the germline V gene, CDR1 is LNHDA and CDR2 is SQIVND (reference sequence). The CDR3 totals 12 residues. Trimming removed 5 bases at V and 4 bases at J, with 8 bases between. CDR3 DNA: TGTGCCAGTAGTGTCCGGGGCTATGGCTACACCTTC. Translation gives CASSVRGYGYTF.

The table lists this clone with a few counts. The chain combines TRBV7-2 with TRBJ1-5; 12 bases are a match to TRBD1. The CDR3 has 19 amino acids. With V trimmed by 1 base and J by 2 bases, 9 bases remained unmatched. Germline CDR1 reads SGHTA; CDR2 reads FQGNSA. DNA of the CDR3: TGTGCCAGCAGCTTAGGAACGGGACAGGGGGCGAGGGGCAATCAGCCCCAGCATTTT. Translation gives CASSLGTGQGARGNQPQHF.

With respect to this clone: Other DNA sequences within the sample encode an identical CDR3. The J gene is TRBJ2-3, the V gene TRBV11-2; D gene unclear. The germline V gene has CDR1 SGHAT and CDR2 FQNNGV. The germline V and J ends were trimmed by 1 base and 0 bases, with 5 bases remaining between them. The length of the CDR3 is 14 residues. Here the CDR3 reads CASSLGASTDTQYF. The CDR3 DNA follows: TGTGCCAGCAGCTTAGGAGCCAGCACAGATACGCAGTATTTT.

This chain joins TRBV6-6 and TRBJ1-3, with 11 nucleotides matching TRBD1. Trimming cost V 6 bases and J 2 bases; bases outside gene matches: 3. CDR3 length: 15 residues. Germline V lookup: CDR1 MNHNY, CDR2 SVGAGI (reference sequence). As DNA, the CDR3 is TGTGCCAGCAGAGGACAGGGGGCGGCTGGAAACACCATATATTTT. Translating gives CASRGQGAAGNTIYF.

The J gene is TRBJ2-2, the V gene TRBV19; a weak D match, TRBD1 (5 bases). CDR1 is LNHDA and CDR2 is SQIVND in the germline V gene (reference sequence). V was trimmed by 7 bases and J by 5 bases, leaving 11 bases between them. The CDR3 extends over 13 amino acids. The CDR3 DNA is TGTGCCAGTAACGCAGGGTGGACCGGGGAGCTGTTTTTT. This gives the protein CASNAGWTGELFF.

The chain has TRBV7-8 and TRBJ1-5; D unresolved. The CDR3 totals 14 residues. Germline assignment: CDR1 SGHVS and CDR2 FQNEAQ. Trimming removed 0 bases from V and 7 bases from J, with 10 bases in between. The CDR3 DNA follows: TGTGCCAGCAGCTTAGCGTCGGGTAACCAGCCCCAGCATTTT. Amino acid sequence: CASSLASGNQPQHF.

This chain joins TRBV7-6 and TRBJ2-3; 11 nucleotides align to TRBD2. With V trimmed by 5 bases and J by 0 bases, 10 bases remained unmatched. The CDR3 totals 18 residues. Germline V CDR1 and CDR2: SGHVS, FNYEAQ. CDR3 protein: CASSLRGTSGISTDTQYF. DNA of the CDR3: TGTGCCAGCAGCCTACGAGGGACTAGCGGAATAAGCACAGATACGCAGTATTTT.